This is a list of T cell receptor beta chains from one sample in a study of blood T cells in healthy people across ages. TCRdb independently ran MiXCR on the 5' RACE reads; one entry per CDR3 protein. The table lists about 1.1 million distinct CDR3 sequences, about two fifths of them singletons, with around 13% in the top ten. Specimen: blood. The receptors shown here come from a man aged 18 to 29 in good health. The CDR3 runs from the conserved cysteine through the conserved F or W. A D gene is named only where the DNA matches it firmly. A clone size is listed for some rows: how often the clone was seen (once, few, many), or a class if it is expanded.

TRBV12-3/TRBV12-4	TRBJ1-2	-	-	CASSLKAGDGYTF	TGTGCCAGCAGTTTGAAGGCAGGGGATGGCTACACCTTC
TRBV6-5	TRBJ2-2	many	-	CASSYGSTGELFF	TGTGCCAGCAGTTACGGGAGTACCGGGGAGCTGTTTTTT
TRBV7-6	TRBJ2-1	few	-	CASSSRTDSYNEQFF	TGTGCCAGCAGCTCTAGGACAGACTCATACAATGAGCAGTTCTTC
TRBV9	TRBJ1-6	once	-	CASSVLLVGDSPLHF	TGTGCCAGCAGCGTGCTGTTGGTAGGGGATTCGCCCCTCCACTTT
TRBV12-3/TRBV12-4	TRBJ2-4	-	TRBD1	CASSPGQGYQNIQYF	TGTGCCAGCAGTCCGGGACAGGGGTACCAAAACATTCAGTACTTC
TRBV5-1	TRBJ2-2	few	-	CASSSSASSLAGELFF	TGCGCCAGCAGCTCTTCCGCTTCATCCTTAGCTGGGGAGCTGTTTTTT
TRBV6-6	TRBJ1-4	few	-	CASSYLGATNEKLFF	TGTGCCAGCAGTTATTTGGGGGCAACTAATGAAAAACTGTTTTTT
TRBV7-9	TRBJ2-4	-	-	CASSSNLGSGRHIQYF	TGTGCCAGCAGCTCCAACCTAGGTTCCGGTCGGCACATTCAGTACTTC
TRBV27	TRBJ1-1	-	-	CASSPRVLGNWGTEAFF	TGTGCCAGCAGTCCTCGAGTTTTGGGAAATTGGGGCACTGAAGCTTTCTTT
TRBV9	TRBJ2-3	few	-	CASSVLTEADTQYF	TGTGCCAGCAGCGTATTGACAGAAGCAGATACGCAGTATTTT
TRBV7-2	TRBJ1-2	many	-	CASSLRTVNYGYTF	TGTGCCAGCAGCTTGCGGACGGTAAACTATGGCTACACCTTC
TRBV7-3	TRBJ1-1	-	-	CASSPEAFF	TGTGCCAGCAGCCCTGAAGCTTTCTTT
TRBV9	TRBJ2-5	-	-	CASSVTVSEDEQYF	TGTGCCAGCAGCGTAACCGTTAGCGAGGATGAGCAGTACTTC
TRBV6-5	TRBJ2-7	-	-	CASSSPGEGEQYF	TGTGCCAGCAGTTCCCCAGGGGAAGGCGAGCAGTACTTC
TRBV7-8	TRBJ1-2	many	-	CASSQLFLSGYTF	TGTGCCAGCAGCCAACTATTTTTGTCGGGCTACACCTTC
TRBV2	TRBJ2-1	many	TRBD1	CARTGTGYNEQFF	TGTGCCAGAACCGGGACAGGGTACAATGAGCAGTTCTTC
TRBV3-1	TRBJ1-1	-	TRBD1	CASSPSPGQGVTEAFF	TGTGCCAGCAGCCCCTCACCCGGACAGGGTGTCACTGAAGCTTTCTTT
TRBV11-3	TRBJ2-2	-	TRBD2	CASRLGRGLANTGELFF	TGTGCCAGCAGGCTAGGGCGCGGACTAGCGAACACCGGGGAGCTGTTTTTT
TRBV3-1	TRBJ1-2	-	TRBD1	CASSHGTGPARGYTF	TGTGCCAGCAGCCATGGGACAGGGCCCGCTCGTGGCTACACCTTC
TRBV28	TRBJ2-4	once	-	CASSLTSLNIQYF	TGTGCCAGCAGTTTAACCTCCCTAAACATTCAGTACTTC
TRBV9	TRBJ2-3	many	-	CASSGLTDTQYF	TGTGCCAGCAGCGGGCTCACAGATACGCAGTATTTT
TRBV29-1	TRBJ2-7	-	-	CSVVEGEGEQYF	TGCAGCGTTGTAGAGGGAGAGGGCGAGCAGTACTTC
TRBV4-3	TRBJ2-2	-	-	CASSQEGGNWGLRELFF	TGCGCCAGCAGCCAAGAAGGTGGTAATTGGGGGCTCAGGGAGCTGTTTTTT
TRBV18	TRBJ2-3	-	-	CASCPRSLRTDTQYF	TGTGCCAGCTGCCCTCGGTCCCTCCGCACGGATACGCAGTATTTT
TRBV4-2	TRBJ2-5	once	-	CANSQAGSAETQYF	TGTGCCAACAGCCAAGCGGGTAGCGCAGAGACCCAGTACTTC
TRBV25-1	TRBJ1-2	-	-	CASSESGEDQGGYTF	TGTGCCAGCAGTGAATCGGGAGAGGATCAAGGTGGCTACACCTTC
TRBV6-1	TRBJ1-2	-	-	CASSESIYGYTF	TGTGCCAGCAGTGAAAGTATTTATGGCTACACCTTC
TRBV6-5	TRBJ1-4	few	-	CASSYSTSRPEKLFF	TGTGCCAGCAGTTACTCGACGAGTCGCCCTGAAAAACTGTTTTTT
TRBV7-8	TRBJ2-1	-	TRBD2	CASSSTSGSSYNEQFF	TGTGCCAGCAGCTCAACTAGCGGGAGCTCCTACAATGAGCAGTTCTTC
TRBV20-1	TRBJ1-5	-	-	CSAREGGGWQPQHF	TGCAGTGCTAGAGAGGGGGGTGGTTGGCAGCCCCAGCATTTT
TRBV20-1	TRBJ2-3	-	-	CSARNYPDTQYF	TGCAGTGCTAGAAACTACCCAGATACGCAGTATTTT
TRBV6-5	TRBJ2-3	few	TRBD1	CASSYSGQGGTDTQYF	TGTGCCAGCAGTTACTCCGGACAGGGGGGAACAGATACGCAGTATTTT
TRBV27	TRBJ1-5	few	-	CASSFLFGNQPQHF	TGTGCCAGCAGTTTCCTATTCGGCAATCAGCCCCAGCATTTT
TRBV7-9	TRBJ2-3	-	-	CASSLARASSTDTQYF	TGTGCCAGCAGCTTAGCCCGGGCCAGCAGCACAGATACGCAGTATTTT
TRBV15	TRBJ1-1	few	TRBD1	CATGERQGRGTEAFF	TGTGCCACTGGGGAAAGACAGGGGCGCGGAACTGAAGCTTTCTTT
TRBV28	TRBJ1-5	few	-	CASSWTRHQPQHF	TGTGCCAGCAGTTGGACTCGACACCAGCCCCAGCATTTT
TRBV20-1	TRBJ2-5	-	-	CSARMATSSNEQYF	TGCAGTGCTAGAATGGCGACATCTAGCAATGAGCAGTACTTC
TRBV19	TRBJ1-2	few	-	CASSTGHPDAGYTF	TGTGCCAGTAGTACCGGACACCCGGACGCTGGCTACACCTTC
TRBV20-1	TRBJ2-7	-	TRBD2	CSARTRASSYEQYF	TGCAGTGCCAGGACTAGGGCGAGCTCCTACGAGCAGTACTTC
TRBV20-1	TRBJ1-2	-	-	CSARVRENYYGYTF	TGCAGTGCTAGAGTACGTGAGAACTACTATGGCTACACCTTC
TRBV7-2	TRBJ1-5	-	-	CASSLALDRWGIQPQHF	TGTGCCAGCAGCTTAGCCCTAGACAGGTGGGGGATTCAGCCCCAGCATTTT
TRBV29-1	TRBJ2-2	-	TRBD1	CSVEVRGQGPGELFF	TGCAGCGTTGAAGTTCGGGGACAGGGGCCCGGGGAGCTGTTTTTT